This passage covers 21 T cell receptor beta chains from one sample sequenced in a study of blood T cells in healthy people across ages. Combining a sample-barcoded 5' primer with a J-beta primer mix, a second PCR ran for roughly 6 to 11 cycles. TCRdb reprocessed the 5' RACE reads via MiXCR and lists one record per CDR3 protein. The table includes fewer than 800,000 distinct CDR3 sequences, about 25% detected once. This sample also appeared in a second study, on T cells of mothers and their children.

Sequenced input: blood. These receptors were collected from a boy aged 5-17 years in good health.

This clonotype came up a few times. The chain has TRBV10-3 and TRBJ2-3; possibly TRBD1 for D (5 bases). CDR1 and CDR2 (germline): ENHRY, SYGVKD. The CDR3 is 14 residues long. Between the trimmed V and J ends, which lost 3 bases and 2 bases, there was a span of 9 bases. CDR3 amino acids: CAISDRETTDTQYF. In nucleotides, the CDR3 is TGTGCCATCAGTGACAGGGAAACCACAGATACGCAGTATTTT.

The rearrangement links TRBV5-1 to TRBJ2-6; TRBD2 is a possible D gene (5 bases). The CDR3 runs to 17 residues. Between the trimmed V and J ends, which lost 4 bases and 1 base, there was a span of 15 bases. Germline values: CDR1 SGHRS, CDR2 YFSETQ. CDR3 sequence (DNA): TGCGCCAGCAGCGATAAGCGGAGAATGTCTGGGGCCAACGTCCTGACTTTC. Its translation is CASSDKRRMSGANVLTF.

The chain carries TRBV4-3 and TRBJ2-6, with D tentatively TRBD1 or TRBD2 (5 bases each). CDR3 length: 19 amino acids. Trimming left V 0 bases short and J 3 bases short, with 18 bases between. Germline V gene sequence: CDR1 LGHNA, CDR2 YSLEER. This CDR3 is CASSQDWGSPYIGANVLTF. CDR3 in DNA: TGCGCCAGCAGCCAAGATTGGGGGTCCCCCTACATTGGGGCCAACGTCCTGACTTTC.

This clonotype occurred a few times. The chain combines TRBV7-9 with TRBJ2-7; D remains ambiguous. V lost 5 bases and J 2 bases, leaving 13 bases between the germline ends. This CDR3 contains 14 residues. CDR1 is SEHNR and CDR2 is FQNEAQ in the germline V gene (reference sequence). The CDR3 DNA reads TGTGCCAGCAGCCCGAAGACCCATGCCTACGAGCAGTACTTC. Encoded protein: CASSPKTHAYEQYF.

The chain couples TRBV10-3 to TRBJ2-1; 7 positions match TRBD2. Per germline, CDR1 ENHRY and CDR2 SYGVKD. The CDR3 is made up of 12 amino acids. Trimming at V came to 6 bases and at J to 12 bases, leaving 8 bases not matched to a gene. Written as DNA, the CDR3 is TGTGCCATCAGCGTCGGGGGACTACCGCAGTTCTTC. Protein: CAISVGGLPQFF.

V is TRBV5-1 and J is TRBJ1-4; no clear D. With 3 bases removed from V and 8 bases from J, the gap between germline ends came to 11 bases. This CDR3 region has 13 residues. Germline V gene lookup returns CDR1 SGHRS and CDR2 YFSETQ. CDR3 in DNA: TGCGCCAGCAGCTCCGGATTAGGCGAAAAACTGTTTTTT. Amino acids: CASSSGLGEKLFF.

The genes are TRBV5-6 and TRBJ2-1; tentatively, D is TRBD1 (6 bases). Germline CDR1 and CDR2: SGHDT and YYEEEE. V dropped 4 bases and J dropped 4 bases, with 12 bases sitting between them. The CDR3 contains 14 residues. The CDR3 bases are TGTGCCAGCAGCGGGCCGACAGGTTACAATGAGCAGTTCTTC. Protein product: CASSGPTGYNEQFF.

This clonotype came up a few times. This chain uses TRBV18 with TRBJ1-1; D may be TRBD1 (6 bases). V was clipped by 3 bases and J by 1 base, with 9 bases between them. The CDR3 runs 14 residues. Looked up from germline, CDR1 is KGHSH and CDR2 is LQKENI. Here the CDR3 DNA reads TGTGCCAGCTCACCCTCACAGGGGAACACTGAAGCTTTCTTT. It specifies CASSPSQGNTEAFF.

This clonotype has just a few counts. The rearrangement uses TRBV12-3 or TRBV12-4 and TRBJ1-4, with D unclear. With 5 bases removed from V and 13 bases from J, the gap between germline ends came to 14 bases. The CDR3 sequence is 12 residues long. The CDR3 here is CASSPVNLVLFF. CDR3 bases: TGTGCCAGCAGTCCCGTTAATTTGGTACTGTTTTTT.

The genes are TRBV6-6 and TRBJ2-7; D is perhaps TRBD1 or TRBD2 (5 bases each). The CDR3 is 15 residues long. V was pared by 4 bases and J by 2 bases, with 15 bases between. From germline, CDR1 is MNHNY and CDR2 SVGAGI (reference sequence). The CDR3 region has the DNA TGTGCCAGCAGTTCGGTGGGGGTTTCAACCTACGAGCAGTACTTC. Residues: CASSSVGVSTYEQYF.

The V and J genes are TRBV14 and TRBJ2-5; 11 bases line up with TRBD2. The J call may be in error: the DNA end matches TRBJ2-1 better. Germline-derived CDR1 and CDR2 are SGHDN and FVKESK. The CDR3 length is 15 residues. For the CDR3, the DNA is TGTGCCAGCAGCCAAGTACTAGCGGGGGTGGATGAGCAGTTCTTC. Protein product: CASSQVLAGVDEQFF.

This clonotype was picked up a small number of times. J is TRBJ2-3 and V is TRBV29-1, with 9 nucleotides matching TRBD2. V gave up 7 bases and J gave up 1 base; unmatched junction bases: 3. Germline V lookup: CDR1 SQVTM, CDR2 ANQGSEA. The CDR3 consists of 13 residues. The CDR3 coding sequence is TGCAGCGCATTAGCGGGGGGCACAGATACGCAGTATTTT. The encoded protein is CSALAGGTDTQYF.

This clonotype was seen a few times. The genes are TRBV5-1 and TRBJ2-5, with 7 bases aligning to TRBD1. J lost 5 bases, V lost 7 bases, and 8 bases had no gene match. The germline V gene encodes CDR1 SGHRS and CDR2 YFSETQ. The CDR3 extends over 13 amino acids. The CDR3: CASRSRGQETQYF. CDR3 nucleotide sequence: TGCGCCAGCCGGAGTAGGGGGCAGGAGACCCAGTACTTC.

This chain uses TRBV6-2 or TRBV6-3 with TRBJ2-7; no clear D. Germline CDR1 MNHEY, CDR2 SVGEGT. The length of the CDR3 is 13 residues. The V end lost 2 bases, the J end lost 2 bases, and 7 bases lay between the germline ends. CDR3 amino acids: CASSYGRTYEQYF. The CDR3 coding sequence is TGTGCCAGCAGTTACGGACGGACCTACGAGCAGTACTTC.

This clonotype was recorded only once. The chain couples TRBV5-1 to TRBJ2-3; TRBD2 matches 7 bases. Germline V gives CDR1 SGHRS, CDR2 YFSETQ. The CDR3 runs 14 residues. V shed 4 bases and J 4 bases; nucleotides not matched to a gene: 6. Here the CDR3 reads CASSDPSGADTQYF. The CDR3 region has the DNA TGCGCCAGCAGCGATCCTAGCGGTGCAGATACGCAGTATTTT.

This clonotype was observed a handful of times. The chain combines TRBV20-1 with TRBJ2-3; D not resolved. CDR1 is DFQATT, CDR2 SNEGSKA, per germline (reference sequence). V shed 4 bases and J shed 9 bases, with 14 bases lying between them. The CDR3 runs to 12 residues. As DNA, the CDR3 is TGCAGTGCTACCCCTCCCGCCACCACGCAGTATTTT. Translation gives CSATPPATTQYF.

Remarks on this clonotype: A read error may account for a junction end that differs from germline. The V and J genes are TRBV9 and TRBJ2-5; 9 bases map to TRBD2. The germline gives CDR1 SGDLS, CDR2 YYNGEE. This CDR3 is built from 15 residues. In DNA form, the CDR3 reads TGTGCCAGCAGCCCTCGGACTAGCGCACAAGAGACCCAGTACTTT. Its translation: CASSPRTSAQETQYF.

This clonotype turned up a few times. This sequence joins TRBV15 and TRBJ1-1, with no clear D. Germline loops: CDR1 LNHNV, CDR2 YYDKDF (reference sequence). The CDR3 spans 14 residues. Trimming removed 0 bases from V and 7 bases from J, with 12 bases in between. This chain's CDR3 is CATSRDMLDGEAFF. The CDR3 DNA follows: TGTGCCACCAGCAGAGATATGTTGGACGGTGAAGCTTTCTTT.

This clonotype was seen a handful of times. The chain carries TRBV12-3 or TRBV12-4 and TRBJ2-1, with TRBD2 identical over 7 bases. J gave up 4 bases and V 3 bases, and 9 bases lay outside the gene matches. This CDR3 has 16 amino acids. The CDR3 is CASSLGERELYNEQFF. In DNA, the CDR3 is TGTGCCAGCAGTTTGGGGGAGCGGGAATTGTACAATGAGCAGTTCTTC.

CDR3 residues: CASSYLTGAKNIQYF. The CDR3 DNA sequence: TGTGCCAGCAGCTACCTGACGGGGGCCAAAAACATTCAGTACTTC. The chain combines TRBV3-1 with TRBJ2-4, with D possibly being TRBD2 (5 bases). Trimming cost V 5 bases and J 1 base, with 12 bases left between them. Germline V gene lookup returns CDR1 LGHDT and CDR2 YNNKEL (reference sequence). This CDR3 is built from 15 residues.

This clonotype was observed a handful of times. The rearrangement uses TRBV6-5 and TRBJ2-3; D assignment may be TRBD1 or TRBD2 (5 bases each). V gave up 2 bases and J gave up 4 bases, with 10 bases separating them. CDR1 is MNHEY and CDR2 is SVGAGI in the germline V gene. The CDR3 loop spans 14 amino acids. DNA for the CDR3: TGTGCCAGCAGTTACGGTTGGGGGTCAGATACGCAGTATTTT. Encoded protein: CASSYGWGSDTQYF.